These 23 T cell receptor beta chains were sequenced from one sample in a study of T-cell reconstitution after alpha-beta-depleted transplantation in children. TCRbeta library construction was performed incorporating unique molecular identifiers. TCRdb ran MiXCR on the PCR reads and lists one entry per CDR3 protein. The table lists hundreds of thousands of distinct CDR3 sequences, around 13% of them singletons. The sequences come from PBMCs, collected before TCRalphabeta/CD19-depleted stem cell transplant. These receptors were obtained from a girl aged 2-10 years with congenital amegakaryocytic thrombocytopenia, due to receive a stem cell transplant.

This clonotype was seen repeatedly, ten times or more. The genes are TRBV20-1 and TRBJ1-4, with unresolved D. Germline V gene sequence: CDR1 DFQATT, CDR2 SNEGSKA (reference sequence). V was pared by 1 base and J by 0 bases, with 0 bases between. This CDR3 has 12 residues. CDR3 sequence reads: CSARATNEKLFF. CDR3 bases: TGCAGTGCTAGAGCAACTAATGAAAAACTGTTTTTT.

V and J are TRBV5-1 and TRBJ2-7; D not certain. The CDR3 is 14 amino acids. Deletions cut 0 bases from V and 0 bases from J, with 7 bases between. Per germline, CDR1 SGHRS and CDR2 YFSETQ. In DNA form, the CDR3 reads TGCGCCAGCAGCTTGGATCTCTACTCCTACGAGCAGTACTTC. This encodes CASSLDLYSYEQYF.

In its sample, this clonotype was seen many times. The V and J genes are TRBV18 and TRBJ2-7, with TRBD1 as a possible D gene (6 bases). Trimming took off 3 bases at V and 4 bases at J, with 25 bases between the two ends. The CDR3 is 18 amino acids. Per germline, CDR1 KGHSH and CDR2 LQKENI. The CDR3 DNA reads TGTGCCAGCTCACCTTTTTACGGGCAGGGGCACCTTTTGTACGAGCAGTACTTC. Protein sequence: CASSPFYGQGHLLYEQYF.

This clonotype was recorded many times. This chain connects TRBV20-1 to TRBJ2-5; 8 bases align to TRBD1. CDR1 and CDR2 from the germline V gene are DFQATT and SNEGSKA (reference sequence). Trimming at V came to 5 bases and at J to 5 bases, leaving 10 bases not matched to a gene. The CDR3 consists of 14 residues. The CDR3 spells CSASQGGGLETQYF. DNA of the CDR3: TGCAGTGCTTCACAGGGGGGTGGGTTGGAGACCCAGTACTTC.

This clonotype has only a few counts. The J gene is TRBJ2-2, the V gene TRBV5-1; 8 nucleotides align to TRBD1. The V segment lost 2 bases and the J segment 1 base; nucleotides outside the gene matches: 4. CDR3 length equals 16 residues. Per germline, CDR1 SGHRS and CDR2 YFSETQ. CDR3 sequence (DNA): TGCGCCAGCAGCTTCGCCGGGACAGGGAACACCGGGGAGCTGTTTTTT. Translation gives CASSFAGTGNTGELFF.

This clonotype was seen more than once but under ten times. This rearrangement joins TRBV11-2 to TRBJ2-1; 12 bases line up with TRBD2. Germline V gives CDR1 SGHAT, CDR2 FQNNGV. The CDR3 is 17 amino acids. With V trimmed by 0 bases and J by 9 bases, 9 bases remained unmatched. The DNA for the CDR3 is TGTGCCAGCAGCTTAGATAGTGGACTAGCGGGGAGTGGTGAGCAGTTCTTC. The encoded protein is CASSLDSGLAGSGEQFF.

This clonotype was observed at least ten times. The chain links TRBV20-1 to TRBJ2-2, with D maybe TRBD2 (6 bases). This CDR3 is 17 amino acids long. Germline V gives CDR1 DFQATT, CDR2 SNEGSKA (reference sequence). Trimming left V 0 bases short and J 4 bases short, with 18 bases between. CDR3 sequence (DNA): TGCAGTGCTAGAGATCAAGGGCAGGGAGGAGCCACCGGGGAGCTGTTTTTT. Its translation is CSARDQGQGGATGELFF.

This clonotype has ten or more counts. The chain has TRBV20-1 and TRBJ2-3; unclear D gene. The CDR3 extends over 13 amino acids. V was cut by 1 base and J by 1 base, with 6 bases left in between. Germline CDR1 reads DFQATT; CDR2 reads SNEGSKA (reference sequence). The CDR3 spells CSARAVRTDTQYF. DNA of the CDR3: TGCAGTGCTAGAGCGGTACGCACAGATACGCAGTATTTT.

The chain links TRBV12-3 or TRBV12-4 to TRBJ2-2; no firm D call. The CDR3 contains 12 residues. V lost 6 bases to trimming and J lost 6 bases, with 8 bases between them. CDR3 nucleotide sequence: TGTGCCAGCAGCCCGGACGCCGGGGAGCTGTTTTTT. This gives the protein CASSPDAGELFF.

This rearrangement joins TRBV28 to TRBJ2-7, with D perhaps matching TRBD1 (6 bases). V lost 8 bases, J lost 5 bases, and 19 bases lay in between. The CDR3 is 14 residues long. Germline-derived CDR1 and CDR2 are MDHEN and SYDVKM. The CDR3 is CASAGQLWSNEQYF. The CDR3 DNA reads TGTGCCAGCGCCGGACAGTTGTGGTCTAACGAGCAGTACTTC.

In this sample, this clonotype turned up many times. The gene calls are TRBV6-5 and TRBJ2-5; TRBD1 agrees at 9 bases. The trim removed 6 bases at V and 4 bases at J, leaving 15 bases unmatched. The length of the CDR3 is 17 residues. Germline V gene sequence: CDR1 MNHEY, CDR2 SVGAGI. CDR3 sequence: CASRNKRTGGGGETQYF. In nucleotides, the CDR3 is TGTGCCAGCAGAAATAAGCGAACAGGGGGCGGTGGAGAGACCCAGTACTTC.

This clonotype was counted a few times. This chain links TRBV2 with TRBJ2-7; D is possibly TRBD2 (5 bases). Trimming stripped 7 bases from V and 5 bases from J, with 15 bases between. This CDR3 comprises 13 residues. In germline, CDR1 is SNHLY, CDR2 FYNNEI. The CDR3 DNA is TGTGCCAGCACTAGAAGCGGTCCGAACGAGCAGTACTTC. It specifies CASTRSGPNEQYF.

The sample holds many counts of this clonotype. This chain links TRBV29-1 with TRBJ2-7, with 7 bases aligning to TRBD1. The CDR3 covers 14 residues. Germline CDR1 SQVTM, CDR2 ANQGSEA. V lost 4 bases to trimming and J lost 5 bases; unmatched junction nucleotides: 11. CDR3 coding DNA: TGCAGCGTTGTCCCGGGACAGACGCCGGACGAGCAGTACTTC. As protein: CSVVPGQTPDEQYF.

The CDR3: CATSRESGGRPHGYNEQFF. The CDR3 nucleotides are TGTGCCACCAGCAGAGAATCGGGCGGGAGACCCCACGGATACAATGAGCAGTTCTTC. J is TRBJ2-1 and V is TRBV15, with 7 positions matching TRBD2. Germline V gene data show CDR1 as LNHNV and CDR2 as YYDKDF (reference sequence). The trim removed 0 bases at V and 4 bases at J, leaving 15 bases unmatched. This CDR3 spans 19 amino acids.

The chain combines TRBV20-1 with TRBJ2-1; TRBD2 agrees at 11 bases. V was clipped by 7 bases and J by 5 bases; unmatched bases: 4. Per the germline V gene, CDR1 is DFQATT and CDR2 is SNEGSKA (reference sequence). CDR3 length: 13 amino acids. The CDR3 protein is CSGGLAANNEQFF. CDR3 bases: TGCAGTGGGGGACTAGCGGCTAACAATGAGCAGTTCTTC.

A few counts support this clonotype. The chain employs TRBV9 and TRBJ1-6; D call uncertain. CDR1 SGDLS and CDR2 YYNGEE come from the germline V gene. The length of the CDR3 is 16 residues. The V end was cut by 0 bases, the J end by 0 bases, with 7 bases between. The CDR3: CASSVGSSSYNSPLHF. Here the CDR3 DNA reads TGTGCCAGCAGCGTAGGAAGTAGCTCCTATAATTCACCCCTCCACTTT.

This clonotype was counted ten times or more. The V gene is TRBV30, the J gene TRBJ2-1; D remains unclear. CDR1 is GTSNPN and CDR2 is SVGIG in the germline V gene (reference sequence). This CDR3 comprises 11 residues. Trimming removed 2 bases at V and 6 bases at J, with 5 bases between. The CDR3, as DNA: TGTGCCTGGAGTATAGGCAATGAGCAGTTCTTC. It translates to CAWSIGNEQFF.

This sequence joins TRBV19 and TRBJ2-1, with 8 bases identical to TRBD2. The CDR3 extends over 17 amino acids. The ends lost 3 bases at V and 0 bases at J; junction bases unmatched: 7. The germline V gene has CDR1 LNHDA and CDR2 SQIVND (reference sequence). The CDR3 region is CASSMTSGGSSYNEQFF. The CDR3 DNA reads as TGTGCCAGTAGTATGACGAGCGGGGGAAGCTCCTACAATGAGCAGTTCTTC. The entire variable domain, with the rest obtained from reference TRBV19 and TRBJ2-1, is as follows: DGGITQSPKYLFRKEGQNVTLSCEQNLNHDAMYWYRQDPGQGLRLIYYSQIVNDFQKGDIAEGYSVSREKKESFPLTVTSAQKNPTAFYLCASSMTSGGSSYNEQFFGPGTRLTVL.

This clonotype showed up many times. The rearrangement links TRBV12-3 or TRBV12-4 to TRBJ1-2; no firm D call. The CDR3 consists of 14 residues. V shed 3 bases and J shed 2 bases, with 10 bases lying between them. The CDR3 nucleotides are TGTGCCAGCAGTTTCACCTCGGGGAACTATGGCTACACCTTC. Translated, it gives CASSFTSGNYGYTF.

This clonotype was observed at least ten times. The V and J genes are TRBV5-1 and TRBJ1-2, with D unclear. Germline CDR1 and CDR2: SGHRS and YFSETQ. The CDR3 length is 11 residues. Trimming took off 7 bases at V and 3 bases at J, with 7 bases between the two ends. The CDR3 region has the DNA TGCGCCAGCGGGCGACACTATGGCTACACCTTC. Translating gives CASGRHYGYTF.

This clonotype was recorded only once. J is TRBJ2-1 and V is TRBV12-3 or TRBV12-4; D remains unclear. The CDR3 has 11 amino acids. The ends were cut back, 7 bases at V and 8 bases at J, with 9 bases in the middle. The CDR3 DNA reads as TGTGCCAGCACCGACGTGGATGAGCAGTTCTTC. Residues: CASTDVDEQFF.

This clonotype has a handful of counts. V is TRBV7-6 and J is TRBJ2-3, with D possibly matching TRBD1 (5 bases). V lost 3 bases to trimming and J lost 4 bases, with 11 bases between them. Germline-derived CDR1 and CDR2 are SGHVS and FNYEAQ. The CDR3 is 14 amino acids. CDR3 DNA sequence: TGTGCCAGCAGCTTCAGGGTCTATCCAGATACGCAGTATTTT. Protein sequence: CASSFRVYPDTQYF.

This clonotype was seen many times. The rearrangement uses TRBV20-1 and TRBJ1-2; the match to TRBD1 covers 10 bases. V dropped 3 bases and J dropped 6; count of bases not matched to a gene: 7. The CDR3 consists of 14 residues. CDR1 is DFQATT and CDR2 is SNEGSKA in the germline V gene (reference sequence). As DNA, the CDR3 is TGCAGTGCTAGTCCGGGACAGGGGAGGGATGGCTACACCTTC. This translates into CSASPGQGRDGYTF.